A single sample is the source of the 5 T cell receptor beta chains below, sequenced in a study of CD8 T cells in ankylosing spondylitis. Study-level points and caveats: Among TCR beta sequences, a motif of roughly 8 highly homologous variants appeared characteristic of ankylosing spondylitis blood.

One entry per CDR3 protein results from TCRdb running MiXCR on the 5' RACE reads. The sample includes under 950,000 distinct CDR3 sequences, around 17% of them seen just once. These receptors lack a known antigen. Sequencing used blood, either unsorted or a sorted T cell fraction (not recorded which). These receptors all come from a male donor with ankylosing spondylitis.

The chain employs TRBV18 and TRBJ1-1; no definite D call. The V end was cut by 3 bases, the J end by 1 base, with 9 bases between. This CDR3 contains 14 residues. Germline V lookup: CDR1 KGHSH, CDR2 LQKENI. CDR3 region: CASSPPNSNTEAFF. The CDR3 nucleotides read TGTGCCAGCTCACCTCCGAATTCGAACACTGAAGCTTTCTTT.

This clonotype was seen ten or more times. The chain carries TRBV20-1 and TRBJ2-1, with 7 bases aligning to TRBD2. The CDR3 is 11 residues long. Germline CDR1 is DFQATT and CDR2 is SNEGSKA (reference sequence). Trimming cost V 8 bases and J 7 bases; bases outside gene matches: 5. The CDR3 region is CSPTSPNEQFF. DNA of the CDR3: TGCAGTCCGACTAGCCCGAATGAGCAGTTCTTC.

This clonotype was observed a few times. The V and J genes are TRBV5-1 and TRBJ2-7, with D perhaps matching TRBD1 (6 bases). The CDR3 is 16 residues long. Trimming took 0 bases from V and 3 from J, leaving 16 bases between them. The V gene's germline CDR1 is SGHRS and CDR2 YFSETQ. CDR3 sequence reads: CASSLAGTMGVYEQYF. CDR3 sequence (DNA): TGCGCCAGCAGCTTGGCCGGGACAATGGGGGTCTACGAGCAGTACTTC.

This clonotype turned up a few times. The chain joins TRBV29-1 to TRBJ2-5; 9 positions agree with TRBD1. Germline loops: CDR1 SQVTM, CDR2 ANQGSEA. This CDR3 spans 15 amino acids. V shed 1 base, J shed 5 bases, and the junction held 8 bases outside the gene matches. CDR3 nucleotide sequence: TGCAGCGTTGAAGGGGGACAGGGTCGTAGGGAGACCCAGTACTTC. Amino acids: CSVEGGQGRRETQYF.

The rearrangement links TRBV12-3 or TRBV12-4 to TRBJ1-2, with D unclear. The CDR3 consists of 13 residues. Between the trimmed V and J ends, which lost 2 bases and 2 bases, there was a span of 6 bases. The CDR3 DNA is TGTGCCAGCAGTTTAATTATAAACTATGGCTACACCTTC. The encoded protein is CASSLIINYGYTF.